Each of the 30 T cell receptor beta chains below was sequenced from the same sample in a study of PD-L1 blockade in urothelial cancer. Regarding time point: peripheral blood 6 weeks after treatment start. Generated by immunoSEQ multiplex PCR, the TCRdb table keeps only in-frame clones and is missing some. This table holds about 110,000 clones, 91% found once. The sample consisted of PBMCs, taken around atezolizumab (anti-PD-L1) treatment. The receptors here all came from a man aged 60 to 69 with urothelial cancer.

This clone appeared a single time. This sequence joins TRBV6-4 and TRBJ2-1; the match to TRBD1 covers 7 bases. CDR3 size: 14 residues. From germline, CDR1 is MRHNA and CDR2 SNTAGT. The J segment lost 12 bases and the V segment lost 2 bases, leaving 10 bases of the junction unmatched. CDR3 nucleotide sequence: TGTGCCAGCAGTGACACAAACAGGGGTCAAAGGCAGTTCTTC. This translates into CASSDTNRGQRQFF.

Comment on this clone: This specimen includes other DNA sequences encoding the same CDR3. The chain couples TRBV4-1 to TRBJ2-5; 12 bases match TRBD2. The trim removed 1 base at V and 2 bases at J, leaving 5 bases unmatched. This CDR3 comprises 17 residues. Per germline, CDR1 MGHRA and CDR2 YSYEKL. CDR3 protein: CASSQGLAGGWQETQYF. The DNA for the CDR3 is TGCGCCAGCAGCCAAGGGCTAGCGGGGGGGTGGCAAGAGACCCAGTACTTC.

The rearrangement links TRBV5-4 to TRBJ2-1; 8 nucleotides line up with TRBD2. The CDR3 spans 12 residues. V lost 6 bases, J lost 9 bases, and 5 bases stayed unmatched. Germline assignment: CDR1 SGHNT and CDR2 YYREEE (reference sequence). The CDR3: CASTGAGGEQFF. CDR3 sequence (DNA): TGTGCCAGCACCGGCGCGGGGGGTGAGCAGTTCTTC.

The chain carries TRBV5-1 and TRBJ2-5; possible D gene TRBD1, 6 bases. Germline-derived CDR1 and CDR2 are SGHRS and YFSETQ. V was shortened by 2 bases and J by 5 bases, with 13 bases between the two germline ends. This CDR3 comprises 14 residues. For the CDR3, the DNA is TGCGCCAGCAGCTTAAACAGGGTTTTGGAGACCCAGTACTTC. Protein product: CASSLNRVLETQYF. The full variable domain, in which reference TRBV5-1 and TRBJ2-5 provide the parts outside the CDR3, is KAGVTQTPRYLIKTRGQQVTLSCSPISGHRSVSWYQQTPGQGLQFLFEYFSETQRNKGNFPGRFSGRQFSNSRSEMNVSTLELGDSALYLCASSLNRVLETQYFGPGTRLLVL.

This clone is a singleton in its sample. The chain combines TRBV6-6 with TRBJ2-2, with D possibly matching TRBD2 (5 bases). The germline V gene has CDR1 MNHNY and CDR2 SVGAGI (reference sequence). Trimming took 3 bases from V and 4 from J, leaving 9 bases between them. The CDR3 extends over 14 amino acids. DNA for the CDR3: TGTGCCAGCAGTTATGGGAGTGGCACCGGGGAGCTGTTTTTT. It specifies CASSYGSGTGELFF.

V gene TRBV5-1 combines with J gene TRBJ2-2; D gene uncertain. Germline V CDR1 and CDR2: SGHRS, YFSETQ. V was cut by 3 bases and J by 8 bases, with 8 bases left in between. CDR3 length: 12 amino acids. CDR3 residues: CASSYAGGELFF. CDR3 in DNA: TGCGCCAGCAGCTATGCCGGGGGGGAGCTGTTTTTT.

This sequence joins TRBV19 and TRBJ1-5; D is unclear. The V gene's germline CDR1 is LNHDA and CDR2 SQIVND (reference sequence). Trimming pared 4 bases from V and 1 base from J, leaving 17 bases between. This CDR3 is built from 17 residues. The CDR3 DNA reads TGTGCCAGTAGTACCCGAGGTACGGCTGGGAGCAATCAGCCCCAGCATTTT. Protein: CASSTRGTAGSNQPQHF.

The chain carries TRBV11-2 and TRBJ2-1; 14 positions match TRBD2. CDR3 length: 16 amino acids. CDR1 is SGHAT and CDR2 is FQNNGV in the germline V gene. The ends lost 3 bases at V and 5 bases at J; junction bases unmatched: 3. This CDR3 is CASSFWTSGGNNEQFF. CDR3 bases: TGTGCCAGCAGCTTCTGGACTAGCGGGGGGAACAATGAGCAGTTCTTC.

The CDR3 DNA follows: TGCGCCAGCAGCCGTGGACAGGGTAACGAAAAACTGTTTTTT. This encodes CASSRGQGNEKLFF. V usage is TRBV5-1 and J usage is TRBJ1-4; 8 bases line up with TRBD1. Germline CDR1 and CDR2: SGHRS and YFSETQ. Germline trimming cut 4 bases from V and 8 bases from J; bases unmatched to any gene: 7. The CDR3 extends over 14 amino acids.

V gene TRBV7-9 combines with J gene TRBJ2-3, with 8 bases lining up with TRBD2. CDR1 and CDR2 from the germline V gene are SEHNR and FQNEAQ (reference sequence). This CDR3 is 15 amino acids long. With 5 bases clipped from V and 4 bases from J, the junction kept 8 bases outside the gene matches. The CDR3 spells CASSGGRYAADTQYF. DNA of the CDR3: TGTGCCAGCAGCGGCGGGAGGTACGCTGCAGATACGCAGTATTTT.

J is TRBJ2-5 and V is TRBV7-2, with D possibly TRBD2 on 5 matching bases. Germline CDR1 reads SGHTA; CDR2 reads FQGNSA. The CDR3 runs 13 residues. Trimming removed 6 bases from V and 5 bases from J, with 13 bases in between. The CDR3 here is CASRPPGGETQYF. DNA of the CDR3: TGTGCCAGCAGACCCCCGGGCGGGGAGACCCAGTACTTC. Drawing the rest from reference TRBV7-2 and TRBJ2-5, the complete variable domain is GAGVSQSPSNKVTEKGKDVELRCDPISGHTALYWYRQSLGQGLEFLIYFQGNSAPDKSGLPSDRFSAERTGGSVSTLTIQRTQQEDSAVYLCASRPPGGETQYFGPGTRLLVL.

The CDR3 bases are TGTGCCAGAAGCGTCCCTCCGCGGGGGGGCTCATACAATGAGCAGTTCTTC. Protein: CARSVPPRGGSYNEQFF. The chain uses TRBV5-3 and TRBJ2-1, with 9 bases aligning to TRBD2. TRBV5-3 falls under the ORF class, with uncertain function. This CDR3 is built from 17 residues. V shed 4 bases and J 4 bases; nucleotides not matched to a gene: 12.

The chain links TRBV7-8 to TRBJ2-2; 8 bases align to TRBD2. J lost 1 base, V lost 1 base, and 2 bases had no gene match. The germline gives CDR1 SGHVS, CDR2 FQNEAQ. The CDR3 spans 16 residues. In nucleotides, the CDR3 is TGTGCCAGCAGCTTAGTTGCGGGGGGGAACACCGGGGAGCTGTTTTTT. It encodes CASSLVAGGNTGELFF. Based on the CDR3 plus reference TRBV7-8 and TRBJ2-2, the full variable domain is GAGVSQSPRYKVAKRGQDVALRCDPISGHVSLFWYQQALGQGPEFLTYFQNEAQLDKSGLPSDRFFAERPEGSVSTLKIQRTQQEDSAVYLCASSLVAGGNTGELFFGEGSRLTVL.

This chain connects TRBV7-9 to TRBJ2-2; no firm D call. The CDR3 is 15 amino acids. Germline CDR1 and CDR2: SEHNR and FQNEAQ (reference sequence). Between the trimmed V and J ends, which lost 2 bases and 7 bases, there was a span of 14 bases. CDR3: CASSLPAGLGGELFF. CDR3 DNA: TGTGCCAGCAGCTTACCGGCAGGTTTGGGCGGGGAGCTGTTTTTT.

The chain employs TRBV2 and TRBJ2-6; 7 positions agree with TRBD2. J was trimmed by 4 bases and V by 8 bases; bases with no gene match: 8. This CDR3 comprises 15 residues. The V gene's germline CDR1 is SNHLY and CDR2 FYNNEI. The CDR3 DNA reads TGTGCCAGCGGGAGGGACTCGGTGGGGGCCAACGTCCTGACTTTC. Protein: CASGRDSVGANVLTF.

The rearrangement links TRBV23-1 to TRBJ2-7; 14 positions agree with TRBD2. TRBV23-1 is placed among ORFs of uncertain function. This CDR3 comprises 19 residues. V trimming: 4 bases; J trimming: 3 bases; junction bases outside the gene matches: 14. The CDR3 loop is CASSLLGTSGSLGNYEQYF. CDR3 sequence (DNA): TGCGCCAGCAGTCTCTTGGGGACTAGCGGGAGTCTTGGGAACTACGAGCAGTACTTC.

The chain joins TRBV5-7 to TRBJ2-7, with D unresolved. TRBV5-7 is an ORF, and what it does is uncertain. V lost 0 bases and J lost 3, with 7 bases in between. This CDR3 comprises 13 residues. The CDR3 DNA is TGTGCCAGCAGCTTGGACCAGGACTACGAGCAGTACTTC. This translates into CASSLDQDYEQYF.

This chain links TRBV7-2 with TRBJ1-5; a possible D gene is TRBD1 (6 bases). Germline values: CDR1 SGHTA, CDR2 FQGNSA. The CDR3 spans 15 residues. Trimming shortened V by 5 bases and J by 3 bases, and 14 bases separated the two germline ends. DNA for the CDR3: TGTGCCAGCAGCGCTTCGGGACATATCAATCAGCCCCAGCATTTT. It specifies CASSASGHINQPQHF. Together with reference TRBV7-2 and TRBJ1-5, the CDR3 gives the full variable domain: GAGVSQSPSNKVTEKGKDVELRCDPISGHTALYWYRQSLGQGLEFLIYFQGNSAPDKSGLPSDRFSAERTGGSVSTLTIQRTQQEDSAVYLCASSASGHINQPQHFGDGTRLSIL.

The chain recombines TRBV28 with TRBJ1-1; the D is unclear. The V end lost 8 bases, the J end lost 10 bases, and 20 bases lay between the germline ends. The CDR3 is made up of 13 amino acids. CDR1 and CDR2 from the germline V gene are MDHEN and SYDVKM. The CDR3 region has the DNA TGTGCCAGCTATACTTTACTACGTACCGCAGCTTTCTTT. This sequence encodes CASYTLLRTAAFF.

The rearrangement links TRBV28 to TRBJ1-2; TRBD1 matches at 9 bases. V trimming: 6 bases; J trimming: 4 bases; junction bases outside the gene matches: 6. The germline V gene has CDR1 MDHEN and CDR2 SYDVKM. The CDR3 covers 14 residues. The CDR3 here is CASSSDRGGYGYTF. The CDR3 DNA reads as TGTGCCAGCAGCTCTGACAGGGGGGGCTATGGCTACACCTTC.

The chain combines TRBV13 with TRBJ1-1, with D unresolved. V lost 4 bases and J 3 bases, leaving 15 bases between the germline ends. CDR1 and CDR2 from the germline V gene are PRHDT and FYEKMQ (reference sequence). This CDR3 is built from 15 residues. The DNA of the CDR3 is TGTGCCAGCAGCTCGCGGGAAGGAGATTACACTGAAGCTTTCTTT. Protein sequence: CASSSREGDYTEAFF.

The chain uses TRBV2 and TRBJ1-2, with D unresolved. The CDR3 is made up of 14 amino acids. Per the germline V gene, CDR1 is SNHLY and CDR2 is FYNNEI. V was pared by 4 bases and J by 8 bases, with 17 bases between. The CDR3 bases are TGTGCCAGCAGTGGCGGTGAACCCATGGCCGGCTACACCTTC. It is translated as CASSGGEPMAGYTF.

As DNA, the CDR3 is TGTGCCAGCAGTCCTCCGGGACTAGCGGGGGGAAGCTCCTACAATGAGCAGTTCTTC. This codes for CASSPPGLAGGSSYNEQFF. This chain joins TRBV5-4 and TRBJ2-1, with 15 bases aligning to TRBD2. CDR3 length: 19 residues. The junction had 9 bases not matched to a gene; V was cut back by 5 bases and J by 0 bases. The germline V gene has CDR1 SGHNT and CDR2 YYREEE (reference sequence).

This chain links TRBV7-2 with TRBJ2-2; the D gene is possibly TRBD1 (7 bases). This CDR3 has 15 residues. V was shortened by 3 bases and J by 5 bases, with 13 bases between the two germline ends. Germline-derived CDR1 and CDR2 are SGHTA and FQGNSA. The CDR3 here is CASSLTGRRTGELFF. The CDR3 DNA follows: TGTGCCAGCAGCTTGACAGGGAGGAGGACCGGGGAGCTGTTTTTT.

This clone showed up just once. V gene TRBV7-2 combines with J gene TRBJ2-3; 11 positions agree with TRBD1. Germline trimming cut 5 bases from V and 6 bases from J; bases unmatched to any gene: 19. Germline V lookup: CDR1 SGHTA, CDR2 FQGNSA. The CDR3 extends over 19 amino acids. This CDR3 is CASSAGQGVAGGRLDTQYF. DNA of the CDR3: TGTGCCAGCAGCGCGGGACAGGGGGTCGCGGGAGGGCGCCTCGATACGCAGTATTTT.

This chain links TRBV18 with TRBJ1-2; D gene unclear. Germline CDR1 and CDR2: KGHSH and LQKENI. This CDR3 has 14 residues. Trimming removed 3 bases at V and 1 base at J, with 9 bases between. The CDR3 DNA reads as TGTGCCAGCTCACCCAAAGCCATTAACTATGGCTACACCTTC. This codes for CASSPKAINYGYTF.

The CDR3 loop is CASSDSLDTDTQYF. The DNA of the CDR3 is TGTGCCAGCAGTGACTCCCTAGACACAGATACGCAGTATTTT. The chain combines TRBV6-4 with TRBJ2-3; D not resolved. Germline CDR1 and CDR2: MRHNA and SNTAGT. This CDR3 region has 14 residues. Trimming left V 0 bases short and J 2 bases short, with 6 bases between.

This rearrangement joins TRBV7-2 to TRBJ2-1; D not resolved. The CDR3 loop spans 13 amino acids. Trimming stripped 0 bases from V and 9 bases from J, with 9 bases between. Looked up from germline, CDR1 is SGHTA and CDR2 is FQGNSA. The CDR3 DNA sequence: TGTGCCAGCAGCTTAGCTTCAGTTGGTGAGCAGTTCTTC. Translating it yields CASSLASVGEQFF.

The chain recombines TRBV9 with TRBJ2-3; possibly TRBD2 for D (5 bases). Between the trimmed V and J ends, which lost 0 bases and 4 bases, there was a span of 12 bases. Germline CDR1 and CDR2: SGDLS and YYNGEE. The CDR3 has 15 amino acids. Here the CDR3 DNA reads TGTGCCAGCAGCGTAGCGGTGGGAGCCCCAGATACGCAGTATTTT. Translating it yields CASSVAVGAPDTQYF.

The rearrangement links TRBV7-8 to TRBJ1-2; 8 nucleotides agree with TRBD1. Germline V gives CDR1 SGHVS, CDR2 FQNEAQ. This CDR3 contains 14 residues. Unmatched junction bases numbered 1, after V lost 0 bases and J lost 4 bases. The CDR3 protein is CASSLAGQGYGYTF. The CDR3 DNA reads as TGTGCCAGCAGCTTAGCCGGACAGGGCTATGGCTACACCTTC.